This TCR beta chain stems from a study of blood T cells in healthy people across ages. Germline V gene data show CDR1 as MNHNS and CDR2 as SASEGT. This CDR3 is 14 amino acids long. A sample-barcoded 5' primer and a J-beta primer mix were used in a second PCR of roughly 7 to 12 cycles. TCRdb redid the calling of the 5' RACE reads with MiXCR, one entry per CDR3 protein. The sample holds 1.5 million to 2 million distinct CDR3 sequences, 49% seen once. A word on this clonotype: Possible read error: a much larger clone is one base away.

The origin of this receptor is a woman in her 40s in good health. Sequencing was done on a sample of blood. The V call is TRBV6-1, the J call TRBJ2-1, with D uncertain. The CDR3 DNA is TGTGCCAGCACCCAGTTTTCATCCTGCAATGAGCAGTTCTTC. This translates into CASTQFSSCNEQFF.